This T cell receptor beta chain originates from a study of shared clonotypes between healthy human individuals. The authors ran the assay at deep level. Using immunoSEQ multiplex PCR, the repertoire was profiled, and TCRdb retains in-frame clones only, with some absent. The table includes a few million clones, 90% to 97% detected once. This clone was observed a single time. CDR1 SGHAT and CDR2 FQNNGV come from the germline V gene. The CDR3 spans 12 residues. V gave up 3 bases and J gave up 7 bases, with 9 bases separating them. The source of this sequence is a young man in good health. The V and J genes are TRBV11-2 and TRBJ1-1, with D unresolved. The sequenced sample consisted of naive CD4+ T cells sorted from blood. Described subset: CD45RA+ positively selected. Here the CDR3 DNA reads TGTGCCAGCAGCTTCAGGACGGGTGAAGCTTTCTTT. Translation gives CASSFRTGEAFF.